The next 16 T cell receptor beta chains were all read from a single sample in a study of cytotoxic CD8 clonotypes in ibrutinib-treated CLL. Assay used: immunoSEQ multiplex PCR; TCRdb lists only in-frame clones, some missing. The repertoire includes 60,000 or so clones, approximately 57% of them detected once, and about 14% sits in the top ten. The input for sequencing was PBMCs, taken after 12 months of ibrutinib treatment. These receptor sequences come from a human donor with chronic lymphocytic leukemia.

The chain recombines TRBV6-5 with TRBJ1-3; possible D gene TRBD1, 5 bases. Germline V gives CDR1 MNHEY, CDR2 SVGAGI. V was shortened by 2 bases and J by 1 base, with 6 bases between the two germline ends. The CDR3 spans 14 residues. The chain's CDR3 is CASSYGGSGNTIYF. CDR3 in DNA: TGTGCCAGCAGTTACGGGGGTTCTGGAAACACCATATATTTT.

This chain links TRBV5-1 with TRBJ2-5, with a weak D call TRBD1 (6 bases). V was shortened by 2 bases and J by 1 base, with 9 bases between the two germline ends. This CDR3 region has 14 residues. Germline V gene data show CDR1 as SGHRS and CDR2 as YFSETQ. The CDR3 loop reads CASSLDRLQETQYF. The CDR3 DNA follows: TGCGCCAGCAGCTTAGACAGGCTCCAAGAGACCCAGTACTTC.

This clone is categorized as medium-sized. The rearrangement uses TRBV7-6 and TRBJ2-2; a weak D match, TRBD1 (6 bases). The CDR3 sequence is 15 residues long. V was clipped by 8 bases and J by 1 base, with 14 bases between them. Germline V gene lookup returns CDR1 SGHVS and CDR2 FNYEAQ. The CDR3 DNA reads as TGTGCCAGCGGAAGCCCACAGGGGAACACCGGGGAGCTGTTTTTT. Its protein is CASGSPQGNTGELFF.

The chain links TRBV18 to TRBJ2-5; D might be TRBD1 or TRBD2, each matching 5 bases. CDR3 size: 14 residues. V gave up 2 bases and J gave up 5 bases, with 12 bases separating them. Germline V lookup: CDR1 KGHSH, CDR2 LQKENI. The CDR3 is CASSPVRGAETQYF. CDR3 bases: TGTGCCAGCTCACCAGTCAGAGGGGCCGAGACCCAGTACTTC.

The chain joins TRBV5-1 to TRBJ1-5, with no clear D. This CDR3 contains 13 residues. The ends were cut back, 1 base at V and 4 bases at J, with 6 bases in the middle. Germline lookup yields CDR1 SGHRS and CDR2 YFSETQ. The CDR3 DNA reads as TGCGCCAGCAGCTTGATGTTGAATCAGCCCCAGCATTTT. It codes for CASSLMLNQPQHF.

The CDR3, as DNA: TGTGCCAGTAGAACGTGGGACAGGGGAAGCAACTATGGCTACACCTTC. Amino acids: CASRTWDRGSNYGYTF. The chain is built from TRBV19 and TRBJ1-2; 10 bases match TRBD1. CDR1 and CDR2 from the germline V gene are LNHDA and SQIVND (reference sequence). V gave up 6 bases and J gave up 2 bases; unmatched junction bases: 9. The CDR3 runs to 16 residues.

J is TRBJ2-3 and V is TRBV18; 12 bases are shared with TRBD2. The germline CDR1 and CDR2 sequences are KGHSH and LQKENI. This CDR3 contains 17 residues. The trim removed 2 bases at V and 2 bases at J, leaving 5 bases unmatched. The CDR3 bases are TGTGCCAGCTCACCAATGGCTAGCGGGGGGGCCACAGATACGCAGTATTTT. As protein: CASSPMASGGATDTQYF.

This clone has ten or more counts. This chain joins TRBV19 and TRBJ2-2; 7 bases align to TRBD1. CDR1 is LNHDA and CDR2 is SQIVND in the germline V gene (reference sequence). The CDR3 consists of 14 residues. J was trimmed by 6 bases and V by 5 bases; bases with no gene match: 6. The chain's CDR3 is CASSQRQGPGELFF. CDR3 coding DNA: TGTGCCAGTAGTCAGCGACAGGGCCCCGGGGAGCTGTTTTTT.

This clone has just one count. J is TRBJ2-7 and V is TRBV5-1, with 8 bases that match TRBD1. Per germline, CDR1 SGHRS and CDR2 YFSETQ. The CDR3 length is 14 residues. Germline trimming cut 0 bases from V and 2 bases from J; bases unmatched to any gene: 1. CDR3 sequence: CASSLGTGPYEQYV. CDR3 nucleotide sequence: TGCGCCAGCAGCTTGGGGACAGGGCCCTACGAGCAGTACGTC.

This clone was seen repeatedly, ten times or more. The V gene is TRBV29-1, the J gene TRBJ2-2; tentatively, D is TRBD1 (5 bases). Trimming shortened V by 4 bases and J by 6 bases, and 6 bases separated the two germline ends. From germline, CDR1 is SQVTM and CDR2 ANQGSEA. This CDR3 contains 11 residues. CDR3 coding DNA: TGCAGCGTTGCCAGGGCCGGGGAGCTGTTTTTT. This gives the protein CSVARAGELFF.

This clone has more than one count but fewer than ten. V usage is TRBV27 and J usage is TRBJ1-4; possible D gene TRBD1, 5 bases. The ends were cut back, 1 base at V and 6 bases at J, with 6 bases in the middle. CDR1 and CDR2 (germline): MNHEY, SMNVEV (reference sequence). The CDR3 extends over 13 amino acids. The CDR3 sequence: CASSLLGDEKLFF. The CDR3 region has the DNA TGTGCCAGCAGTTTATTAGGGGATGAAAAACTGTTTTTT. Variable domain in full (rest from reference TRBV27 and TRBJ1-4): EAQVTQNPRYLITVTGKKLTVTCSQNMNHEYMSWYRQDPGLGLRQIYYSMNVEVTDKGDVPEGYKVSRKEKRNFPLILESPSPNQTSLYFCASSLLGDEKLFFGSGTQLSVL.

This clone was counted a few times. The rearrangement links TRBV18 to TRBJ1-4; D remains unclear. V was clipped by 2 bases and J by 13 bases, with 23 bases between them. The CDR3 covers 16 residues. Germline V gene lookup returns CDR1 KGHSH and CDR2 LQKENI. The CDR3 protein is CASSPEGPPDSGGLFF. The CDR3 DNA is TGTGCCAGCTCACCAGAGGGTCCCCCGGACTCTGGTGGACTGTTTTTT.

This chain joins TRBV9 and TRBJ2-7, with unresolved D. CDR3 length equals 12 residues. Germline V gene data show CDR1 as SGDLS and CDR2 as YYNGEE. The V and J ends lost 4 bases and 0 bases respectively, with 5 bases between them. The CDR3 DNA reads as TGTGCCAGCAGCCCCAGCTCCTACGAGCAGTACTTC. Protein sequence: CASSPSSYEQYF. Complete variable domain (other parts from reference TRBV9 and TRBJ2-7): DSGVTQTPKHLITATGQRVTLRCSPRSGDLSVYWYQQSLDQGLQFLIQYYNGEERAKGNILERFSAQQFPDLHSELNLSSLELGDSALYFCASSPSSYEQYFGPGTRLTVT.

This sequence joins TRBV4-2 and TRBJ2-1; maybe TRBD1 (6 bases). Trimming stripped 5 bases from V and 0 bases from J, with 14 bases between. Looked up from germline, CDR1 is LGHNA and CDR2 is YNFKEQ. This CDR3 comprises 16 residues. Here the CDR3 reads CASSKKTGSSYNEQFF. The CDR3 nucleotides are TGTGCCAGCAGCAAAAAAACAGGGAGCTCCTACAATGAGCAGTTCTTC.

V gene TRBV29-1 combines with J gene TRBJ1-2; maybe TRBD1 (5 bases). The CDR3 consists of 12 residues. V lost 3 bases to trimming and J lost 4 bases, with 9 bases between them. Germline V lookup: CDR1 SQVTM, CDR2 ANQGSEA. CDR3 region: CSVEGDRYGYTF. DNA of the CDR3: TGCAGCGTTGAGGGGGATCGCTATGGCTACACCTTC. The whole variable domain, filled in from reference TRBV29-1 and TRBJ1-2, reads SAVISQKPSRDICQRGTSLTIQCQVDSQVTMMFWYRQQPGQSLTLIATANQGSEATYESGFVIDKFPISRPNLTFSTLTVSNMSPEDSSIYLCSVEGDRYGYTFGSGTRLTVV.

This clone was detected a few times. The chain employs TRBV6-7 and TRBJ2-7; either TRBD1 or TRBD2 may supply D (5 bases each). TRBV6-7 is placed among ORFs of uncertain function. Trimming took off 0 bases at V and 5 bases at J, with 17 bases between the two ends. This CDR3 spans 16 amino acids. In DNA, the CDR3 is TGTGCCAGCAGTTACTCGTTGGCTGAGGGGAACCACGAGCAGTACGTC. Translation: CASSYSLAEGNHEQYV.